This TCR beta chain was captured in a study of neoadjuvant nivolumab and ipilimumab in lung cancer. Study at large: Nivolumab 3 mg/kg was given days 1, 15 and 29, plus ipilimumab 1 mg/kg day 1 in combination.

As for this clone: The target antigen is unknown.

Clones were sequenced by immunoSEQ multiplex PCR, and TCRdb holds only the in-frame ones, with some missing. The data show roughly 34,000 clones, with 92% seen just once and 2% to 2.5% held by the top ten. Study-wide results and caveats: Resected-tumor TCR richness correlated positively with pretherapy blood richness.

The CDR3 is made up of 14 amino acids. CDR1 is SGHVS, CDR2 FNYEAQ, per germline. V lost 0 bases and J lost 8; bases outside the gene matches: 6. The gene calls are TRBV7-6 and TRBJ1-1, with 7 nucleotides matching TRBD1. The material sequenced was peripheral blood, taken after neoadjuvant nivolumab, alone or with ipilimumab, at or shortly before surgery. The TCR sequence derives from an adult with non-small cell lung cancer. The CDR3 DNA sequence: TGTGCCAGCAGCTTAGCCACAGGGGATGGAGAAGCTTTCTTT. Translation: CASSLATGDGEAFF.